A single sample is the source of the 21 T cell receptor beta chains below, sequenced in a study of human T cells and chemical hapten exposure. Time point specified: healthy volunteer bleed at 6 weeks. Someone pulled total RNA out of unfractionated whole blood. From the RACE reads, TCRdb called clonotypes with MiXCR, one entry per CDR3 protein. The data show about 34,000 distinct CDR3 sequences, around 5% seen once. Source material: whole blood. Receptors originate from a human donor in good health. Some clones in this sample may be carry-over from other donors' samples.

This clonotype has only a few counts. The rearrangement joins TRBV27 to TRBJ1-1; 8 bases align to TRBD1. The CDR3 length is 15 residues. Germline assignment: CDR1 MNHEY and CDR2 SMNVEV (reference sequence). With V trimmed by 5 bases and J by 7 bases, 12 bases remained unmatched. In DNA form, the CDR3 reads TGTGCCAGCAGTCCGAACAGGGGGTACGACATTGAAGCTTTCTTT. Protein product: CASSPNRGYDIEAFF.

This clonotype came up many times. The J gene is TRBJ2-1, the V gene TRBV12-3 or TRBV12-4, with 8 bases matching TRBD2. The CDR3 runs 14 residues. J was trimmed by 6 bases and V by 3 bases; bases with no gene match: 4. The CDR3 region has the DNA TGTGCCAGCAGTTTCGCTAGCGGGTTCAATGAGCAGTTCTTC. Translated, it gives CASSFASGFNEQFF.

This clonotype was picked up a small number of times. This chain links TRBV20-1 with TRBJ2-7; 7 nucleotides agree with TRBD2. This CDR3 is built from 14 residues. The trim removed 5 bases at V and 0 bases at J, leaving 7 bases unmatched. Germline V gene lookup returns CDR1 DFQATT and CDR2 SNEGSKA (reference sequence). The DNA of the CDR3 is TGCAGTGCTCCTACTAGCGCAAGCTCCTACGAGCAGTACTTC. Its translation is CSAPTSASSYEQYF.

The CDR3 DNA reads TGTGCCAGCAGTGCGACAGCTAACTATGGCTACACCTTC. Its protein is CASSATANYGYTF. This sequence joins TRBV6-5 and TRBJ1-2; D may be TRBD1 (5 bases). There are 13 residues in the CDR3. V was trimmed by 5 bases and J by 0 bases, leaving 7 bases between them. Germline CDR1 reads MNHEY; CDR2 reads SVGAGI.

This clonotype was detected many times. The chain uses TRBV28 and TRBJ1-2; TRBD1 might be the D (5 bases). With 2 bases removed from V and 2 bases from J, the gap between germline ends came to 9 bases. Germline V gives CDR1 MDHEN, CDR2 SYDVKM. This CDR3 is 14 amino acids long. The CDR3 DNA is TGTGCCAGCAGTTTAGGGGCAGGCAACTATGGCTACACCTTC. It is translated as CASSLGAGNYGYTF.

The V and J genes are TRBV28 and TRBJ2-3; D may be TRBD2 (6 bases). Germline V lookup: CDR1 MDHEN, CDR2 SYDVKM. Trimming cost V 1 base and J 5 bases, with 10 bases left between them. The CDR3 totals 14 residues. CDR3 bases: TGTGCCAGCAGTTTATCGGGAGTTGAAGATACGCAGTATTTT. Translation: CASSLSGVEDTQYF.

This clonotype was recorded many times. The chain carries TRBV4-1 and TRBJ1-5, with D possibly being TRBD1 (6 bases). V was trimmed by 0 bases and J by 3 bases, leaving 9 bases between them. The germline V gene encodes CDR1 MGHRA and CDR2 YSYEKL. CDR3 length: 15 residues. Here the CDR3 DNA reads TGCGCCAGCAGCCAAGAGCCAGGGGTCAATCAGCCCCAGCATTTT. This encodes CASSQEPGVNQPQHF.

The rearrangement uses TRBV27 and TRBJ2-4; either TRBD1 or TRBD2 may fit D (5 bases each). The CDR3 has 16 residues. The germline V gene encodes CDR1 MNHEY and CDR2 SMNVEV (reference sequence). With 0 bases removed from V and 9 bases from J, the gap between germline ends came to 18 bases. The CDR3 DNA follows: TGTGCCAGCAGTTTATCGTGGCCTCCCGAGGGGAGCATTCAGTACTTC. Amino acids: CASSLSWPPEGSIQYF.

This clonotype was recorded many times. The V gene is TRBV28, the J gene TRBJ2-7; 9 bases map to TRBD2. CDR1 and CDR2 from the germline V gene are MDHEN and SYDVKM. With V trimmed by 6 bases and J by 0 bases, 15 bases remained unmatched. CDR3 length: 18 amino acids. The CDR3 DNA sequence: TGTGCCAGCAGCCACGGACTAGCGCAACTTAAACCCTCCTACGAGCAGTACTTC. Amino acids: CASSHGLAQLKPSYEQYF.

At least ten counts were recorded for this clonotype. The genes are TRBV20-1 and TRBJ1-5, with D perhaps matching TRBD1 (5 bases). Germline assignment: CDR1 DFQATT and CDR2 SNEGSKA (reference sequence). V shed 3 bases and J shed 6 bases, with 9 bases lying between them. The CDR3 consists of 12 residues. The CDR3 spells CSASRVGQPQHF. CDR3 nucleotides: TGCAGTGCTAGCAGGGTCGGTCAGCCCCAGCATTTT.

This clonotype was picked up a small number of times. The chain is built from TRBV7-2 and TRBJ2-1, with D unclear. Trimming cost V 7 bases and J 0 bases, with 13 bases left between them. The length of the CDR3 is 15 residues. Germline-derived CDR1 and CDR2 are SGHTA and FQGNSA. For the CDR3, the DNA is TGTGCCAGCACCGAACAGAGACGCTCCTACAATGAGCAGTTCTTC. Amino acid sequence: CASTEQRRSYNEQFF.

This clonotype was counted at least ten times. The chain carries TRBV27 and TRBJ2-1; D may correspond to TRBD1 or TRBD2 (6 bases each). This CDR3 contains 14 residues. Germline V CDR1 and CDR2: MNHEY, SMNVEV (reference sequence). DNA for the CDR3: TGTGCGACACGTAAGGGGGGCCCCAACAATGAGCAGTTCTTC. Translation gives CATRKGGPNNEQFF.

This clonotype was observed many times. The chain recombines TRBV7-9 with TRBJ1-1; TRBD1 matches at 7 bases. The germline V gene has CDR1 SEHNR and CDR2 FQNEAQ (reference sequence). The CDR3 is 14 amino acids. V was pared by 2 bases and J by 4 bases, with 4 bases of the junction left unmatched. The DNA for the CDR3 is TGTGCCAGCAGCTTAACCCAGGGGGGCACTGAAGCTTTCTTT. The encoded protein is CASSLTQGGTEAFF.

This clonotype was counted ten times or more. The chain's CDR3 is CASSPRWTRQPTEGSTNEKLFF. The CDR3 coding sequence is TGTGCCAGCAGCCCACGTTGGACCAGGCAGCCTACTGAGGGATCAACTAATGAAAAACTGTTTTTT. The chain combines TRBV3-1 with TRBJ1-4; D gene uncertain. Trimming stripped 4 bases from V and 0 bases from J, with 30 bases between. The CDR3 runs to 22 residues. Germline lookup yields CDR1 LGHDT and CDR2 YNNKEL (reference sequence).

This clonotype has only a few counts. The CDR3 sequence: CATSDFGNQPQHF. The CDR3, as DNA: TGTGCCACCAGTGATTTTGGGAACCAGCCCCAGCATTTT. The chain employs TRBV24-1 and TRBJ1-5; unclear D gene. The ends were cut back, 1 base at V and 7 bases at J, with 7 bases in the middle. Germline lookup yields CDR1 KGHDR and CDR2 SFDVKD. The CDR3 is 13 residues long.

This clonotype was recorded many times. The CDR3 coding sequence is TGTGCCTGGAGTGTACTGGGGTCTGGGGCCAACGTCCTGACTTTC. It yields the protein CAWSVLGSGANVLTF. The chain has TRBV30 and TRBJ2-6; no firm D call. The CDR3 is 15 amino acids. Germline V lookup: CDR1 GTSNPN, CDR2 SVGIG (reference sequence). Trimming removed 0 bases at V and 1 base at J, with 7 bases between. The complete variable domain, with remaining parts taken from reference TRBV30 and TRBJ2-6, reads SQTIHQWPATLVQPVGSPLSLECTVEGTSNPNLYWYRQAAGRGLQLLFYSVGIGQISSEVPQNLSASRPQDRQFILSSKKLLLSDSGFYLCAWSVLGSGANVLTFGAGSRLTVL.

Many counts were recorded for this clonotype. CDR3 in DNA: TGCAGTGCTAGAGATCAGACAGGGGTGGGCACTGAAGCTTTCTTT. Translating it yields CSARDQTGVGTEAFF. The chain joins TRBV20-1 to TRBJ1-1, with 8 bases lining up with TRBD1. Germline trimming cut 0 bases from V and 4 bases from J; bases unmatched to any gene: 7. The germline V gene has CDR1 DFQATT and CDR2 SNEGSKA (reference sequence). The CDR3 is 15 residues long.

This clonotype occurred many times. This chain joins TRBV29-1 and TRBJ2-1; D gene unclear. This CDR3 region has 11 residues. V lost 0 bases and J 3 bases, leaving 0 bases between the germline ends. The germline V gene has CDR1 SQVTM and CDR2 ANQGSEA. CDR3 loop: CSVEDYNEQFF. CDR3 sequence (DNA): TGCAGCGTTGAAGACTACAATGAGCAGTTCTTC.

The table lists this clonotype with many counts. The V call is TRBV28, the J call TRBJ2-7, with a tentative D call TRBD2 (6 bases). The V gene lost 1 base and the J gene lost 8 bases, with 9 bases spanning the gap. CDR1 and CDR2 from the germline V gene are MDHEN and SYDVKM. This CDR3 has 12 residues. In DNA form, the CDR3 reads TGTGCCAGCAGTTTATTGCGGGGTAAGCAGTACTTC. Amino acids: CASSLLRGKQYF.

In its sample, this clonotype was seen many times. V gene TRBV10-3 combines with J gene TRBJ2-2; 13 nucleotides align to TRBD2. The CDR3 is made up of 17 amino acids. The germline CDR1 and CDR2 sequences are ENHRY and SYGVKD. The ends lost 8 bases at V and 0 bases at J; junction bases unmatched: 6. CDR3 sequence reads: CAIPRTSGGPNTGELFF. The CDR3 DNA sequence: TGTGCCATCCCACGGACTAGCGGGGGCCCGAACACCGGGGAGCTGTTTTTT.

This clonotype came up many times. This chain links TRBV5-1 with TRBJ2-7; 8 bases align to TRBD1. The CDR3 spans 14 residues. V gave up 2 bases and J gave up 2 bases; unmatched junction bases: 3. CDR1 SGHRS and CDR2 YFSETQ come from the germline V gene. The CDR3 loop reads CASSFGTGAYEQYF. CDR3 in DNA: TGCGCCAGCAGCTTTGGGACAGGAGCCTACGAGCAGTACTTC.